This T cell receptor beta chain was sequenced for a study of shared clonotypes between healthy human individuals. Across the whole study: Contributing individuals were a couple of females and three males aged 18 to 49.

The ends lost 4 bases at V and 4 bases at J; junction bases unmatched: 9. The CDR3 has 15 residues. CDR1 and CDR2 from the germline V gene are MNHNS and SASEGT. Every subset had its genomic DNA shared out evenly among several immunoSEQ plates. Unsorted PBMC DNA underwent sequencing on ten immunoSEQ deep assay plates. In the original analysis: ImmunoSEQ junction-only sequences lacked quality scores, so their filtering differed. The assay was immunoSEQ multiplex PCR, and TCRdb's table has in-frame clones only and misses some. The V and J calls and clone size come from that table; D and trimming were worked out from the DNA. Of some 530,000 clones listed, more than 75% are singletons. This clone was found many times.

The TCR sequence derives from a woman in her 40s in good health. Some clones in this sample may be carry-over from other donors' samples. The genes are TRBV6-1 and TRBJ2-7; 8 nucleotides agree with TRBD2. The sample taken for sequencing was PBMCs. This chain's CDR3 is CASSADAGGVYEQYF. The CDR3 coding sequence is TGTGCCAGCAGTGCAGACGCCGGGGGGGTGTACGAGCAGTACTTC.